The 9 T cell receptor beta chains below were found in one sample sequenced in a study of a mutant IDH1 vaccine in newly diagnosed glioma. The method was immunoSEQ multiplex PCR; TCRdb's version includes in-frame clones alone and lacks a portion of them. The sample holds tens of thousands of clones; 80% to 85% are singletons and the top ten take roughly 30%. No antigen has been assigned to these receptors. As to time point: week 47, end of study. Topical imiquimod accompanied each vaccine dose, which consisted of 300 ug of mutant IDH1 20-mer peptide. The sample here was PBMCs, taken from a glioma patient whose treatment included an IDH1 peptide vaccine. The receptor set was obtained from a young man with glioma.

This clone has only a few counts. The chain joins TRBV5-1 to TRBJ1-6, with D possibly TRBD1 on 5 matching bases. The CDR3 is made up of 18 amino acids. Germline assignment: CDR1 SGHRS and CDR2 YFSETQ. V dropped 1 base and J dropped 0 bases, with 14 bases sitting between them. The CDR3 here is CASSLSSAGLSYNSPLHF. CDR3 DNA sequence: TGCGCCAGCAGCTTGTCGTCGGCAGGGCTCTCCTATAATTCACCCCTCCACTTT.

The CDR3: CASSTGQGGLDTQYF. As DNA, the CDR3 is TGCGCCAGCAGCACCGGACAGGGAGGTTTAGATACGCAGTATTTT. This chain links TRBV5-1 with TRBJ2-3, with 8 positions matching TRBD1. The CDR3 is made up of 15 amino acids. The germline V gene has CDR1 SGHRS and CDR2 YFSETQ. V gave up 4 bases and J gave up 5 bases; unmatched junction bases: 9.

This sequence joins TRBV5-1 and TRBJ2-1, with a tentative D call TRBD1 (6 bases). V was clipped by 6 bases and J by 7 bases, with 26 bases between them. The CDR3 consists of 17 residues. CDR1 and CDR2 (germline): SGHRS, YFSETQ. CDR3 in amino acids: CASTPRGGREGVNEQFF. The DNA of the CDR3 is TGCGCCAGCACCCCCCGAGGGGGAAGGGAAGGAGTAAATGAGCAGTTCTTC. The whole variable domain, remainder taken from reference TRBV5-1 and TRBJ2-1, is KAGVTQTPRYLIKTRGQQVTLSCSPISGHRSVSWYQQTPGQGLQFLFEYFSETQRNKGNFPGRFSGRQFSNSRSEMNVSTLELGDSALYLCASTPRGGREGVNEQFFGPGTRLTVL.

The chain combines TRBV5-1 with TRBJ1-1; no firm D call. The CDR3 length is 15 residues. Germline CDR1 is SGHRS and CDR2 is YFSETQ. The V end was cut by 0 bases, the J end by 0 bases, with 9 bases between. CDR3 region: CASSLESSMNTEAFF. For the CDR3, the DNA is TGCGCCAGCAGCTTGGAATCAAGCATGAACACTGAAGCTTTCTTT.

This sequence joins TRBV7-9 and TRBJ2-6, with 10 bases matching TRBD2. Germline values: CDR1 SEHNR, CDR2 FQNEAQ (reference sequence). Trimming at V came to 2 bases and at J to 2 bases, leaving 9 bases not matched to a gene. The CDR3 is 19 amino acids. The CDR3 spells CASSLNQRGGIAGANVLTF. CDR3 DNA sequence: TGTGCCAGCAGCTTAAACCAGCGGGGGGGTATCGCTGGGGCCAACGTCCTGACTTTC.

The CDR3 is CASSESPNEQFF. The CDR3 DNA sequence: TGCGCCAGCAGTGAATCTCCCAATGAGCAGTTCTTC. The rearrangement uses TRBV10-1 and TRBJ2-1; no definite D call. CDR1 WNHNN and CDR2 SYGVQD come from the germline V gene (reference sequence). V shed 3 bases and J shed 6 bases, with 6 bases lying between them. The CDR3 is 12 amino acids.

V gene TRBV5-6 combines with J gene TRBJ2-1; 7 positions agree with TRBD1. V lost 3 bases and J lost 5; bases outside the gene matches: 5. CDR1 is SGHDT, CDR2 YYEEEE, per germline. CDR3 length: 14 amino acids. In nucleotides, the CDR3 is TGTGCCAGCAGCTGGGGAACAGGGGACAATGAGCAGTTCTTC. Amino acids: CASSWGTGDNEQFF.

The chain links TRBV7-2 to TRBJ2-7; 7 bases are shared with TRBD1. This CDR3 has 17 residues. V shed 1 base, J shed 5 bases, and the junction held 14 bases outside the gene matches. Germline lookup yields CDR1 SGHTA and CDR2 FQGNSA. DNA for the CDR3: TGTGCCAGCAGCTTAGGACCCCCGGGACAGATTCGACACGAGCAGTACTTC. It yields the protein CASSLGPPGQIRHEQYF.

V gene TRBV5-4 combines with J gene TRBJ1-6; 7 bases line up with TRBD1. The CDR3 has 15 residues. The J segment lost 6 bases and the V segment lost 0 bases, leaving 3 bases of the junction unmatched. Germline-derived CDR1 and CDR2 are SGHNT and YYREEE (reference sequence). CDR3 nucleotide sequence: TGTGCCAGCAGCTTGGTAGGGGGCGCTAATTCACCCCTCCACTTT. It codes for CASSLVGGANSPLHF.